Below are 22 T cell receptor beta chains sequenced from a single sample in a study of T-cell memory formation after mild COVID-19. TCRdb recomputed calls from the 5' RACE reads with MiXCR, one row per CDR3 protein. The sample lists under 40,000 distinct CDR3 sequences; about 6.7% were seen once. What was sequenced was PBMCs or a T cell subset sorted from them (not recorded which). The receptors stem from an adult who had mild COVID-19 (a few samples of this study predate the infection). Cell type and time point are not known.

This clonotype was found a few times. J is TRBJ1-1 and V is TRBV6-5; no clear D gene. CDR1 MNHEY and CDR2 SVGAGI come from the germline V gene. With 7 bases removed from V and 0 bases from J, the gap between germline ends came to 3 bases. The CDR3 covers 11 residues. CDR3 coding DNA: TGTGCCAGCAAAATGAACACTGAAGCTTTCTTT. Translating gives CASKMNTEAFF.

V gene TRBV6-2 or TRBV6-3 combines with J gene TRBJ2-5; tentative D call: TRBD2 (7 bases). Looked up from germline, CDR1 is MNHEY and CDR2 is SVGEGT. This CDR3 is 15 amino acids long. V lost 4 bases and J 3 bases, leaving 15 bases between the germline ends. Written as DNA, the CDR3 is TGTGCCAGCAGTTCATTCGGAGGGGGGGAAGAGACCCAGTACTTC. Residues: CASSSFGGGEETQYF.

This clonotype was detected many times. V gene TRBV19 combines with J gene TRBJ2-6; no firm D call. The germline V gene has CDR1 LNHDA and CDR2 SQIVND (reference sequence). This CDR3 is 15 amino acids long. Trimming cost V 6 bases and J 0 bases, with 9 bases left between them. The CDR3 region has the DNA TGTGCCAGTAGGAAAGACCACTCTGGGGCCAACGTCCTGACTTTC. It is translated as CASRKDHSGANVLTF.

V is TRBV29-1 and J is TRBJ1-2, with TRBD1 as a possible D gene (5 bases). V was pared by 5 bases and J by 4 bases, with 11 bases between. This CDR3 is built from 12 residues. Germline V gene lookup returns CDR1 SQVTM and CDR2 ANQGSEA. CDR3 nucleotide sequence: TGCAGCGTTCAGACAGCTATCTATGGCTACACCTTC. Its translation: CSVQTAIYGYTF.

This clonotype was seen ten or more times. V gene TRBV14 combines with J gene TRBJ2-7; TRBD1 aligns across 7 bases. CDR3 length: 13 amino acids. Germline assignment: CDR1 SGHDN and CDR2 FVKESK. With V trimmed by 1 base and J by 6 bases, 3 bases remained unmatched. This CDR3 is CASSQGQGFEQYF. The CDR3 nucleotides are TGTGCCAGCAGCCAAGGACAGGGCTTCGAGCAGTACTTC.

This clonotype was detected ten times or more. The gene calls are TRBV24-1 and TRBJ2-1; D may correspond to TRBD1 or TRBD2 (5 bases each). Deletions cut 0 bases from V and 2 bases from J, with 10 bases between. From germline, CDR1 is KGHDR and CDR2 SFDVKD. The CDR3 has 16 amino acids. CDR3 sequence: CATSDLSGRTYNEQFF. CDR3 bases: TGTGCCACCAGTGATTTGTCAGGGAGAACCTACAATGAGCAGTTCTTC.

This clonotype has a count of ten or more. The chain links TRBV20-1 to TRBJ2-3, with D tentatively TRBD1 (6 bases). This CDR3 has 15 amino acids. V was trimmed by 2 bases and J by 0 bases, leaving 12 bases between them. Germline CDR1 is DFQATT and CDR2 is SNEGSKA (reference sequence). CDR3 sequence reads: CSARSGARSTDTQYF. As DNA, the CDR3 is TGCAGTGCTAGATCAGGGGCCCGTAGCACAGATACGCAGTATTTT.

The table lists this clonotype with many counts. The chain couples TRBV20-1 to TRBJ2-2; D is possibly TRBD1 (5 bases). V lost 0 bases and J 1 base, leaving 15 bases between the germline ends. This CDR3 is 17 amino acids long. The germline CDR1 and CDR2 sequences are DFQATT and SNEGSKA (reference sequence). The CDR3 region is CSARDSQGTLNTGELFF. CDR3 coding DNA: TGCAGTGCTAGAGATAGCCAGGGCACCCTGAACACCGGGGAGCTGTTTTTT.

In this sample, this clonotype turned up many times. This chain links TRBV6-2 or TRBV6-3 with TRBJ2-1; D gene uncertain. Deletions cut 2 bases from V and 10 bases from J, with 18 bases between. The CDR3 totals 15 residues. CDR1 and CDR2 from the germline V gene are MNHEY and SVGEGT. The CDR3 nucleotides are TGTGCCAGCAGTTACCCCCGAGCTGTCCAATCGGAGCAGTTCTTC. Translating gives CASSYPRAVQSEQFF.

This clonotype was detected only a few times. The V call is TRBV7-9, the J call TRBJ1-5, with D possibly matching TRBD1 (6 bases). Per germline, CDR1 SEHNR and CDR2 FQNEAQ (reference sequence). The V gene lost 5 bases and the J gene lost 3 bases, with 11 bases spanning the gap. The CDR3 totals 14 residues. CDR3 in amino acids: CASSGQSFNQPQHF. The CDR3, as DNA: TGTGCCAGCAGCGGACAGTCATTCAATCAGCCCCAGCATTTT. The variable domain in full, completed from reference TRBV7-9 and TRBJ1-5, reads DTGVSQNPRHKITKRGQNVTFRCDPISEHNRLYWYRQTLGQGPEFLTYFQNEAQLEKSRLLSDRFSAERPKGSFSTLEIQRTEQGDSAMYLCASSGQSFNQPQHFGDGTRLSIL.

J is TRBJ1-5 and V is TRBV6-2 or TRBV6-3, with D perhaps matching TRBD1 (5 bases). The CDR3 spans 17 residues. The germline CDR1 and CDR2 sequences are MNHEY and SVGEGT. V dropped 6 bases and J dropped 0 bases, with 18 bases sitting between them. CDR3 loop: CASSSGRMGLSNQPQHF. CDR3 in DNA: TGTGCCAGCAGCTCGGGACGGATGGGTCTTAGCAATCAGCCCCAGCATTTT.

This clonotype was counted only a few times. The chain is built from TRBV20-1 and TRBJ2-1; either TRBD1 or TRBD2 may supply D (6 bases each). CDR1 DFQATT and CDR2 SNEGSKA come from the germline V gene (reference sequence). CDR3 length equals 13 residues. The germline V and J ends were trimmed by 6 bases and 9 bases, with 18 bases remaining between them. The chain's CDR3 is CSAPRGQGVEQFF. Here the CDR3 DNA reads TGCAGTGCCCCTCGGGGGCAGGGCGTTGAGCAGTTCTTC.

At least ten counts were recorded for this clonotype. The J gene is TRBJ2-5, the V gene TRBV12-3 or TRBV12-4; D not certain. The CDR3 extends over 15 amino acids. Trimming shortened V by 1 base and J by 1 base, and 10 bases separated the two germline ends. The CDR3 DNA is TGTGCCAGCAGTTTAGAGACCCTCCTCCAAGAGACCCAGTACTTC. It codes for CASSLETLLQETQYF.

V usage is TRBV24-1 and J usage is TRBJ1-2; D is undetermined. Per germline, CDR1 KGHDR and CDR2 SFDVKD. Trimming removed 3 bases from V and 0 bases from J, with 10 bases in between. The CDR3 runs to 15 residues. CDR3 bases: TGTGCCACCAGTGATCCGCGGAGAGCTAACTATGGCTACACCTTC. It translates to CATSDPRRANYGYTF.

The rearrangement uses TRBV7-9 and TRBJ2-1; 9 nucleotides agree with TRBD2. The germline gives CDR1 SEHNR, CDR2 FQNEAQ (reference sequence). J lost 6 bases, V lost 5 bases, and 11 bases had no gene match. The CDR3 has 16 residues. CDR3 DNA sequence: TGTGCCAGCAGCATTCCCGGGACTAGCTCTCCCAATGAGCAGTTCTTC. Translated, it gives CASSIPGTSSPNEQFF.

Many counts were recorded for this clonotype. V is TRBV27 and J is TRBJ2-2, with 7 bases identical to TRBD1. This CDR3 is built from 16 residues. Germline V lookup: CDR1 MNHEY, CDR2 SMNVEV (reference sequence). V dropped 5 bases and J dropped 1; count of bases not matched to a gene: 7. The DNA for the CDR3 is TGTGCCAGCAGTCCCCCCGGGACAGTGAACACCGGGGAGCTGTTTTTT. Translation: CASSPPGTVNTGELFF.

The chain has TRBV4-3 and TRBJ2-3; no clear D gene. CDR1 LGHNA and CDR2 YSLEER come from the germline V gene. The V end lost 3 bases, the J end lost 4 bases, and 8 bases lay between the germline ends. The CDR3 extends over 13 amino acids. The CDR3 region has the DNA TGCGCCAGCAGCCACCCTAAGGCAGATACGCAGTATTTT. Its protein product is CASSHPKADTQYF.

This clonotype was picked up many times. The chain uses TRBV13 and TRBJ1-1; D gene uncertain. This CDR3 spans 13 amino acids. Germline CDR1 and CDR2: PRHDT and FYEKMQ (reference sequence). Trimming stripped 2 bases from V and 5 bases from J, with 9 bases between. CDR3 sequence reads: CASSLSQITEAFF. In nucleotides, the CDR3 is TGTGCCAGCAGCTTATCACAGATAACTGAAGCTTTCTTT. The full variable domain, rest sourced from reference TRBV13 and TRBJ1-1, is AAGVIQSPRHLIKEKRETATLKCYPIPRHDTVYWYQQGPGQDPQFLISFYEKMQSDKGSIPDRFSAQQFSDYHSELNMSSLELGDSALYFCASSLSQITEAFFGQGTRLTVV.

In this sample, this clonotype turned up a few times. The rearrangement links TRBV5-6 to TRBJ1-1, with unresolved D. V gave up 5 bases and J gave up 4 bases, with 12 bases separating them. The CDR3 is 13 amino acids. The germline CDR1 and CDR2 sequences are SGHDT and YYEEEE. This chain's CDR3 is CASSPSAFTEAFF. As DNA, the CDR3 is TGTGCCAGCAGTCCCTCCGCCTTCACTGAAGCTTTCTTT.

There are a few counts of this clonotype. V and J are TRBV9 and TRBJ2-7; 10 nucleotides line up with TRBD2. This CDR3 has 14 amino acids. V lost 3 bases and J lost 4; bases outside the gene matches: 4. Germline V gene lookup returns CDR1 SGDLS and CDR2 YYNGEE. The DNA of the CDR3 is TGTGCCAGCAGCGCTTCTAGCGGGAGTTACGAGCAGTACTTC. Protein: CASSASSGSYEQYF.

There are a few counts of this clonotype. The J gene is TRBJ2-1, the V gene TRBV12-3 or TRBV12-4; 7 bases line up with TRBD1. Losses at the gene ends were 3 bases for V and 2 bases for J; bases not matched to a gene: 4. The CDR3 covers 15 residues. CDR3: CASSLRDSPYNEQFF. The CDR3 nucleotides read TGTGCCAGCAGTTTGAGGGACAGCCCCTACAATGAGCAGTTCTTC.

This clonotype was seen a handful of times. The rearrangement uses TRBV5-1 and TRBJ1-1; D possibly corresponds to TRBD1 (6 bases). V lost 3 bases and J lost 4, with 16 bases in between. CDR1 is SGHRS and CDR2 is YFSETQ in the germline V gene. This CDR3 is 15 amino acids long. This CDR3 reads CASSYGQGPSTEAFF. In DNA, the CDR3 is TGCGCCAGCAGCTATGGCCAGGGGCCATCCACTGAAGCTTTCTTT.